This T cell receptor (beta chain) derives from a study of vaccination effects on CD4 cells after COVID-19. Within the ViraFEST assay, antigen-specific CD4+ T cells underwent expansion with viral peptide pools prior to sequencing. Culture proceeded for 10 days, and CD4+ T cells were then isolated. Neither prior SARS-CoV-2 infection nor positive nucleocapsid antibodies were present in the vaccine recipients. They grew a few million PBMC in each well, adding 7.5 to 10 IU/ml IL-2 and 10 ug/ml peptides. The CDR3 spans 13 residues. CDR1 and CDR2 (germline): SQVTM, ANQGSEA. Trimming shortened V by 7 bases and J by 0 bases, and 12 bases separated the two germline ends. Worth noting for this clone: Its specificity is not known.

Produced via immunoSEQ multiplex PCR; TCRdb's table is partial and in-frame only. In the table there are approximately 70,000 clones, under 85% of which are singletons. The chain carries TRBV29-1 and TRBJ1-2; D ambiguous. The material sequenced was CD4+ T cells from PBMCs cultured with HCoV-NL63 spike peptides, taken before COVID-19 vaccination. This TCR came from a human donor who received a COVID-19 vaccine. CDR3 sequence reads: CSAGGSPNYGYTF. The CDR3 coding sequence is TGCAGCGCCGGAGGGTCCCCTAACTATGGCTACACCTTC.